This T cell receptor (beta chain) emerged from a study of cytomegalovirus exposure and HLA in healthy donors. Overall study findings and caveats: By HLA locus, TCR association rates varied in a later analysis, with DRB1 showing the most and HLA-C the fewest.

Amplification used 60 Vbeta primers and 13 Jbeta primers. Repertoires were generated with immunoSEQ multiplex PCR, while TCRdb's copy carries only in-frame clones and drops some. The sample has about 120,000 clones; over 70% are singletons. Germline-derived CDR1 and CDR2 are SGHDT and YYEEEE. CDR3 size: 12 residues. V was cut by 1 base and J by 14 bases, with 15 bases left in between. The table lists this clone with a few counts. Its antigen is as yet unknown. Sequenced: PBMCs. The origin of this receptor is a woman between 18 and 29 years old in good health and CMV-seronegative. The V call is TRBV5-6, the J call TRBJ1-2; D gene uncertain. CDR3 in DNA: TGTGCCAGCAGCTTGAGAATAAGTCAGTGGACCTTC. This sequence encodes CASSLRISQWTF.